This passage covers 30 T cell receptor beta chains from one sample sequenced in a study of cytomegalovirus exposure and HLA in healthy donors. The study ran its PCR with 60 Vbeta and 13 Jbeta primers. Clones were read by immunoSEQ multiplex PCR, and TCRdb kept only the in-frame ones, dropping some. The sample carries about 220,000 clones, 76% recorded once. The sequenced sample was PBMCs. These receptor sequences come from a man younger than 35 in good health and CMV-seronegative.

The DNA for the CDR3 is TGTGCCAGCAGGGCACTAGCGGGAGGGATCTCTGAGCAGTTCTTC. Its protein product is CASRALAGGISEQFF. V gene TRBV6-4 combines with J gene TRBJ2-1; 13 bases agree with TRBD2. The CDR3 runs 15 residues. V was clipped by 6 bases and J by 9 bases; unmatched bases: 8. Germline V CDR1 and CDR2: MRHNA, SNTAGT.

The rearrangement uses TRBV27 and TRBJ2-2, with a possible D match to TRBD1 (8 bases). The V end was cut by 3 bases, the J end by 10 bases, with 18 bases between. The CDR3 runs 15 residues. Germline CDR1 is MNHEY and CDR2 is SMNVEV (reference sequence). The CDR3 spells CASSLLDREGMELFF. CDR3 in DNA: TGTGCCAGCAGTTTGCTGGACAGGGAGGGGATGGAGCTGTTTTTT.

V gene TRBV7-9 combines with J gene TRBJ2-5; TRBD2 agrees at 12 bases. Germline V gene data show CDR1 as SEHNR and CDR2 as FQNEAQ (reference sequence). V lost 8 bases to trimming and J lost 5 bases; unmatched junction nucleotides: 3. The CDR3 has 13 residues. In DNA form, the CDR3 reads TGTGCCAGCGGACTAGCGGGAAGCGAGACCCAGTACTTC. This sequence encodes CASGLAGSETQYF.

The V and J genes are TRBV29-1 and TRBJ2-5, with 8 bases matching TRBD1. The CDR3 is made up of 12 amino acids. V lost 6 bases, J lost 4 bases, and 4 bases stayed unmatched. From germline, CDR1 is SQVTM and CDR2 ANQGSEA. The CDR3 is CSVAGGRETQYF. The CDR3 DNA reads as TGCAGCGTCGCAGGGGGCAGAGAGACCCAGTACTTC. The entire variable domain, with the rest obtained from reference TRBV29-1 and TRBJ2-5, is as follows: SAVISQKPSRDICQRGTSLTIQCQVDSQVTMMFWYRQQPGQSLTLIATANQGSEATYESGFVIDKFPISRPNLTFSTLTVSNMSPEDSSIYLCSVAGGRETQYFGPGTRLLVL.

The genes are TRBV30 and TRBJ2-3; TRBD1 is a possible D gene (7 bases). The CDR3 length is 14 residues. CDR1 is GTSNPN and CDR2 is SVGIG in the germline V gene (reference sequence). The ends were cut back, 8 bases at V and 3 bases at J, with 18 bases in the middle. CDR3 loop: CAAGGGFRTDTQYF. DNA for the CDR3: TGTGCCGCTGGAGGGGGCTTTAGGACAGATACGCAGTATTTT.

For the CDR3, the DNA is TGTGCCAGTAGTGCAAGGACTAGCGGTGGTATAGGCTCCTACAATGAGCAGTTCTTC. It encodes CASSARTSGGIGSYNEQFF. The V call is TRBV19, the J call TRBJ2-1; 10 nucleotides match TRBD2. Per germline, CDR1 LNHDA and CDR2 SQIVND (reference sequence). The V gene end was trimmed by 5 bases and the J gene end by 0 bases; junction bases not matched to a gene: 13. The CDR3 length is 19 residues.

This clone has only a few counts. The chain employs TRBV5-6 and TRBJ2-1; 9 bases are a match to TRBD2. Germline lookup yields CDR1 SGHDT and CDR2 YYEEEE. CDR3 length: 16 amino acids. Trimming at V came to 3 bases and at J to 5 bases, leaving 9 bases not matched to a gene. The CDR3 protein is CASSYGTSSNHNEQFF. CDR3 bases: TGTGCCAGCAGCTACGGGACTAGCTCTAATCACAATGAGCAGTTCTTC. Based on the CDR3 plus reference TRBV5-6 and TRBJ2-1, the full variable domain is DAGVTQSPTHLIKTRGQQVTLRCSPKSGHDTVSWYQQALGQGPQFIFQYYEEEERQRGNFPDRFSGHQFPNYSSELNVNALLLGDSALYLCASSYGTSSNHNEQFFGPGTRLTVL.

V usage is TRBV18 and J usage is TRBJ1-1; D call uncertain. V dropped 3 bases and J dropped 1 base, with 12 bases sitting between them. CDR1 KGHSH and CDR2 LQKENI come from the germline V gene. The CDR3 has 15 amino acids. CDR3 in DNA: TGTGCCAGCTCACCGCCCGGTACTAAGAACACTGAAGCTTTCTTT. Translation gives CASSPPGTKNTEAFF. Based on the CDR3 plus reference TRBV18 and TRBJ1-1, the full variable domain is NAGVMQNPRHLVRRRGQEARLRCSPMKGHSHVYWYRQLPEEGLKFMVYLQKENIIDESGMPKERFSAEFPKEGPSILRIQQVVRGDSAAYFCASSPPGTKNTEAFFGQGTRLTVV.

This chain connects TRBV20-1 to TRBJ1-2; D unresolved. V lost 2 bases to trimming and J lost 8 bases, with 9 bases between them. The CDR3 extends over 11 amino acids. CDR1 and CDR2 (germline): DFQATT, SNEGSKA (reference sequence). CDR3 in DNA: TGCAGTGCTAGAACAGTGCAGGGCTACACCTTC. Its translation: CSARTVQGYTF.

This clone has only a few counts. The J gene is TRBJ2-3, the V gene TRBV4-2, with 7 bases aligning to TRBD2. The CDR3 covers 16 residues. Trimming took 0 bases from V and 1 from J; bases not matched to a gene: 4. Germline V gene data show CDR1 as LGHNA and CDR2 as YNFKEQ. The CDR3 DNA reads TGTGCCAGCAGCCAAGACGTGGGAGGGGGCACAGATACGCAGTATTTT. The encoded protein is CASSQDVGGGTDTQYF.

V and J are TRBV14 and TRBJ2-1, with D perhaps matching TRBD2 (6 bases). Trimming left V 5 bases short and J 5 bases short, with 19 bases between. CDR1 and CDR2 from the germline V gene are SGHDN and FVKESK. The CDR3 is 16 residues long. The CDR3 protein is CASSRTTSPIDNEQFF. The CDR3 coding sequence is TGTGCCAGCAGCAGAACTACTAGCCCCATCGACAATGAGCAGTTCTTC.

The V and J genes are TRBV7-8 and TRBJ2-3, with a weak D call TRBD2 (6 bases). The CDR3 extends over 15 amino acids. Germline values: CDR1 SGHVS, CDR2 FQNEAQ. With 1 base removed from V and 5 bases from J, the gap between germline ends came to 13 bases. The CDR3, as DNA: TGTGCCAGCAGCTTAGTGGGAGGTGGGGGAGATACGCAGTATTTT. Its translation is CASSLVGGGGDTQYF.

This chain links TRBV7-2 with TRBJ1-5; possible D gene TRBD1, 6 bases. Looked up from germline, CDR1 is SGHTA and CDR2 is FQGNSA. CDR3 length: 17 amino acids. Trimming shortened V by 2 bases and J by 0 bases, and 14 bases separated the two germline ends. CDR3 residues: CASSLRAYRDSNQPQHF. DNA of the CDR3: TGTGCCAGCAGCTTACGCGCTTACAGGGATAGCAATCAGCCCCAGCATTTT. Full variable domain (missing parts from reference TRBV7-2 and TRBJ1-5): GAGVSQSPSNKVTEKGKDVELRCDPISGHTALYWYRQSLGQGLEFLIYFQGNSAPDKSGLPSDRFSAERTGGSVSTLTIQRTQQEDSAVYLCASSLRAYRDSNQPQHFGDGTRLSIL.

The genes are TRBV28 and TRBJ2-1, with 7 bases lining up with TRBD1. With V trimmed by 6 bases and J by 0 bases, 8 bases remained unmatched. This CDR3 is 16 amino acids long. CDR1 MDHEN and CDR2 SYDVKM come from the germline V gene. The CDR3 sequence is CASRTRTGDSYNEQFF. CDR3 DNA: TGTGCCAGCAGGACTCGGACAGGAGACTCCTACAATGAGCAGTTCTTC.

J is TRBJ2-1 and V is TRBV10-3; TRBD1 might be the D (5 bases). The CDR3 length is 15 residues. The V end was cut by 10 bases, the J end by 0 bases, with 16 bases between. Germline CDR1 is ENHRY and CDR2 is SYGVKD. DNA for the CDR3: TGTGCCACCCAGGGTGTCCAAGGCTCCTACAATGAGCAGTTCTTC. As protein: CATQGVQGSYNEQFF.

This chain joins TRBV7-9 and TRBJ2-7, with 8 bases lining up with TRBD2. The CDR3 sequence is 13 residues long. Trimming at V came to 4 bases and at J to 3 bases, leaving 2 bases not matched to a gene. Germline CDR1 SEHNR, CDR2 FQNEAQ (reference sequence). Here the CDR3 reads CASSSGGGYEQYF. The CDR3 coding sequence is TGTGCCAGCAGCTCGGGGGGGGGCTACGAGCAGTACTTC.

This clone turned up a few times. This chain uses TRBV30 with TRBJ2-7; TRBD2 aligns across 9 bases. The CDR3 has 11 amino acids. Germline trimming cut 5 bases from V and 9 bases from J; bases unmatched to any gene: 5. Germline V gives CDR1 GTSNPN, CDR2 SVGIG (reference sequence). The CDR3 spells CAWGMREGQYF. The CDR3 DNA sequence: TGTGCCTGGGGTATGCGGGAGGGGCAGTACTTC. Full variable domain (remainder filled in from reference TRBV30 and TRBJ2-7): SQTIHQWPATLVQPVGSPLSLECTVEGTSNPNLYWYRQAAGRGLQLLFYSVGIGQISSEVPQNLSASRPQDRQFILSSKKLLLSDSGFYLCAWGMREGQYFGPGTRLTVT.

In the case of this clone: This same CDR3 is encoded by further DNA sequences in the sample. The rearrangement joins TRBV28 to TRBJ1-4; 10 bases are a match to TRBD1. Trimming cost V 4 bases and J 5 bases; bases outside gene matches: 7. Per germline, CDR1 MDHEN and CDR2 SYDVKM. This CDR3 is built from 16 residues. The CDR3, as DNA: TGTGCCAGCAGTTCTCAACCGGGACAGGGGAATGAAAAACTGTTTTTT. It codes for CASSSQPGQGNEKLFF.

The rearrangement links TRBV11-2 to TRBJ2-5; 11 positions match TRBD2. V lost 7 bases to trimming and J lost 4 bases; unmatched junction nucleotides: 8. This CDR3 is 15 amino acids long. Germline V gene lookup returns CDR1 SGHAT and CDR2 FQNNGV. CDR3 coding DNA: TGTGCCAGCACCAAACTAGCGGGAGTGGGAGAGACCCAGTACTTC. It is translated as CASTKLAGVGETQYF.

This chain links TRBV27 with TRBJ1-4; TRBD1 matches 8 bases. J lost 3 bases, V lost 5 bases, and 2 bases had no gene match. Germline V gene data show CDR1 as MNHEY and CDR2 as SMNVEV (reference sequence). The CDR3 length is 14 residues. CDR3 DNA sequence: TGTGCCAGCAGTGGACAGGGAGCTAATGAAAAACTGTTTTTT. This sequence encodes CASSGQGANEKLFF.

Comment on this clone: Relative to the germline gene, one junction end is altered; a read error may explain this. CDR3 amino acids: CAGSWTGMNTEAFF. In nucleotides, the CDR3 is TGTGCCGGTAGTTGGACAGGGATGAACACTGAAGCTTTCTTT. The V call is TRBV19, the J call TRBJ1-1; 8 bases agree with TRBD1. Germline CDR1 is LNHDA and CDR2 is SQIVND (reference sequence). This CDR3 region has 14 residues.

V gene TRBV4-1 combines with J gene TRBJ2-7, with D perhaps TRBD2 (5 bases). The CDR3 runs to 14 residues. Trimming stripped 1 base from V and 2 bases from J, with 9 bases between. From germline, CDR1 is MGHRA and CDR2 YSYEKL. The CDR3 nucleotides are TGCGCCAGCAGCCAAGTTGAGGGTCCCTACGAGCAGTACTTC. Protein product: CASSQVEGPYEQYF.

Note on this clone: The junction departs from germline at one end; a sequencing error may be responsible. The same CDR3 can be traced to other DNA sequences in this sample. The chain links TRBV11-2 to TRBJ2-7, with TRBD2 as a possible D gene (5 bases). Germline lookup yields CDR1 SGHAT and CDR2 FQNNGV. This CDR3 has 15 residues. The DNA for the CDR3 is TGTGCCAGCAGCTTAGTGACGGGAACAACCTACGAGCAATACTTC. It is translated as CASSLVTGTTYEQYF.

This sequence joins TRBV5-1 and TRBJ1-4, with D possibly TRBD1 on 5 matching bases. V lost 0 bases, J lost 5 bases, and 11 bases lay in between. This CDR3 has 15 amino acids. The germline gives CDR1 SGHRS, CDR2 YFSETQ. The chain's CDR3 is CASSLVGGPNEKLFF. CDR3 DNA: TGCGCCAGCAGCTTGGTCGGGGGACCGAATGAAAAACTGTTTTTT. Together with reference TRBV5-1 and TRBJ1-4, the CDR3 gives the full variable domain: KAGVTQTPRYLIKTRGQQVTLSCSPISGHRSVSWYQQTPGQGLQFLFEYFSETQRNKGNFPGRFSGRQFSNSRSEMNVSTLELGDSALYLCASSLVGGPNEKLFFGSGTQLSVL.

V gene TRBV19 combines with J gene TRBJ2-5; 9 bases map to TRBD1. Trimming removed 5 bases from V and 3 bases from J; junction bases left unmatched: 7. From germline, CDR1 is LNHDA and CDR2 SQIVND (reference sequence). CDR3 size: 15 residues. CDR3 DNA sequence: TGTGCCAGTAGTCCGACCGACAGGGGGGAAGAGACCCAGTACTTC. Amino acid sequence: CASSPTDRGEETQYF. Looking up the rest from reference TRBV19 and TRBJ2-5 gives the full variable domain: DGGITQSPKYLFRKEGQNVTLSCEQNLNHDAMYWYRQDPGQGLRLIYYSQIVNDFQKGDIAEGYSVSREKKESFPLTVTSAQKNPTAFYLCASSPTDRGEETQYFGPGTRLLVL.

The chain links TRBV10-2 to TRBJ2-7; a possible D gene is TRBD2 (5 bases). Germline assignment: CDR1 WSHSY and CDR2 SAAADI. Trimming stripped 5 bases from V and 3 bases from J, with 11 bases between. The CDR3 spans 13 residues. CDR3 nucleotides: TGCGCCAGCAGTCAAGGACTGTACTACGAGCAGTACTTC. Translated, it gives CASSQGLYYEQYF.

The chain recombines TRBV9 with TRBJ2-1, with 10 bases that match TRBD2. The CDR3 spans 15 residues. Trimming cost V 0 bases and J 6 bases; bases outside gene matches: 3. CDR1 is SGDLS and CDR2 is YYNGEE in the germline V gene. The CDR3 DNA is TGTGCCAGCAGCGTAGCTAGCGGGAGCCCCAATGAGCAGTTCTTC. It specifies CASSVASGSPNEQFF.

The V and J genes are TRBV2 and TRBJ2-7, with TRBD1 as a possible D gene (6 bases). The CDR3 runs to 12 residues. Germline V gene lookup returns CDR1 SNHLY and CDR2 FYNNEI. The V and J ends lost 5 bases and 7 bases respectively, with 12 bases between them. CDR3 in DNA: TGTGCCAGCAGTAGGGACATTGAAGAGCAGTACTTC. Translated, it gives CASSRDIEEQYF.

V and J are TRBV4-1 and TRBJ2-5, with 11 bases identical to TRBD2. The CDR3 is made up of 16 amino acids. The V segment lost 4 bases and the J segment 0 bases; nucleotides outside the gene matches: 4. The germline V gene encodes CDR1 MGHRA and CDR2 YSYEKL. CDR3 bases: TGCGCCAGCAGCCCCGGACTAGCGGGTTACCAAGAGACCCAGTACTTC. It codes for CASSPGLAGYQETQYF.

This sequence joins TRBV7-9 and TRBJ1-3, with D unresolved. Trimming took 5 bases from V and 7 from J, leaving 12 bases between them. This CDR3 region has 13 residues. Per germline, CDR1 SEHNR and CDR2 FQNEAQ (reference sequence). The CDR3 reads CASSPNSANTIYF. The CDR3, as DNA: TGTGCCAGCAGCCCAAACAGTGCCAACACCATATATTTT.